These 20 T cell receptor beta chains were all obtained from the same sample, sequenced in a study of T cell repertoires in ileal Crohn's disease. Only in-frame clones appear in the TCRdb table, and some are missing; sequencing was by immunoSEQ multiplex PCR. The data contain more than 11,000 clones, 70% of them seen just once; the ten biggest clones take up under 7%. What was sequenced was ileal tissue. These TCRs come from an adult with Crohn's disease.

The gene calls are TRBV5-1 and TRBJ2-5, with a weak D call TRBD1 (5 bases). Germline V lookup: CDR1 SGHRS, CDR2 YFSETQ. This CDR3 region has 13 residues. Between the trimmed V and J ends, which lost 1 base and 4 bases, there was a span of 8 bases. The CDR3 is CASSLYQGETQYF. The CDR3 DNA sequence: TGCGCCAGCAGCTTGTATCAGGGAGAGACCCAGTACTTC.

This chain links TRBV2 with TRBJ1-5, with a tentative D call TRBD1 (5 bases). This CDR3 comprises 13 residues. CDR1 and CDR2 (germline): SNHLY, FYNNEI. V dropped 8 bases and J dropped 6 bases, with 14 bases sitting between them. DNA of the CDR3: TGTGCCAGCGGGGGAAGTCCAGCTCAGCCCCAGCATTTT. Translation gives CASGGSPAQPQHF.

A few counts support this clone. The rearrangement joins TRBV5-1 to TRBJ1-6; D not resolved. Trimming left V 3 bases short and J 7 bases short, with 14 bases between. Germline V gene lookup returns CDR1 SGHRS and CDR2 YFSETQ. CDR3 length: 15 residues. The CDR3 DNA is TGCGCCAGCAGCTGGGTTGGGGTCGGGAATTCACCCCTCCACTTT. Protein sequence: CASSWVGVGNSPLHF.

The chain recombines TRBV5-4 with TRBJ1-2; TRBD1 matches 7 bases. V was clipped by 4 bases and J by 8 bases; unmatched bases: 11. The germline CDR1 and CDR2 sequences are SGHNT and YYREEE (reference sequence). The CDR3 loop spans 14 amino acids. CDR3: CASSQRTGGNGYTF. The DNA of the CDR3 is TGTGCCAGCAGCCAACGGACAGGCGGAAACGGCTACACCTTC.

CDR3 in DNA: TGTGCCAGCAGCTTCTACGGGTACCAAGAGACCCAGTACTTC. Its translation is CASSFYGYQETQYF. The chain joins TRBV7-2 to TRBJ2-5; D uncertain. There are 14 residues in the CDR3. The V end lost 3 bases, the J end lost 0 bases, and 8 bases lay between the germline ends. CDR1 is SGHTA, CDR2 FQGNSA, per germline.

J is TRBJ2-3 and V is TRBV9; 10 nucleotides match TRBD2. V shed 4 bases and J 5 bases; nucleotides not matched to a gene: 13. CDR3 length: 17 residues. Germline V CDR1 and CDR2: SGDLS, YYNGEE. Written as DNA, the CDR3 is TGTGCCAGCAGCCCGGGGGTTAGCGGGGGGAGGCGAGATACGCAGTATTTT. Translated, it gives CASSPGVSGGRRDTQYF.

CDR3 coding DNA: TGTGCCAGCAGTGCTAGCGGGGGGGCTTCCTACGAGCAGTACTTC. This sequence encodes CASSASGGASYEQYF. The V gene is TRBV27, the J gene TRBJ2-7, with 12 bases identical to TRBD2. CDR3 length equals 15 residues. CDR1 is MNHEY, CDR2 SMNVEV, per germline (reference sequence). J gave up 1 base and V 5 bases, and 3 bases lay outside the gene matches.

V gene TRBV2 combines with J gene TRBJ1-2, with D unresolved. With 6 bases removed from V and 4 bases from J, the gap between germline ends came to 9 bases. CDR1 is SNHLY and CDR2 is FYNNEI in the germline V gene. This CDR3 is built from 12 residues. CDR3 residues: CASRGIAYGYTF. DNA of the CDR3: TGTGCCAGCAGGGGGATCGCCTATGGCTACACCTTC.

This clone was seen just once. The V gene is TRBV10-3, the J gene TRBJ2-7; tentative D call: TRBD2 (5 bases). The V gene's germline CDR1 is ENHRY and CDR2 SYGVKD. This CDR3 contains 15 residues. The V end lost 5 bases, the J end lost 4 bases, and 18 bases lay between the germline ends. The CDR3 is CAISKSGIGNYEQYF. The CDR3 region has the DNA TGTGCCATCAGTAAATCCGGGATTGGGAATTACGAGCAGTACTTC.

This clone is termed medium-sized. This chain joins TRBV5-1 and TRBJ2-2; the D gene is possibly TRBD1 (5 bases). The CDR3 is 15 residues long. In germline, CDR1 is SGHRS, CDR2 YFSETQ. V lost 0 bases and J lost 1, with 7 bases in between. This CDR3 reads CASSLAGQNTGELFF. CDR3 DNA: TGCGCCAGCAGCTTGGCCGGACAGAACACCGGGGAGCTGTTTTTT.

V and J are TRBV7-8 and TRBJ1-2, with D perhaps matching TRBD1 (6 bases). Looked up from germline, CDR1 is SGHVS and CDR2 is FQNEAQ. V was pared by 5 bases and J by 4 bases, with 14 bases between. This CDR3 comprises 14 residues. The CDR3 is CASSAAGAGYGYTF. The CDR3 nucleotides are TGTGCCAGCAGCGCCGCAGGGGCGGGCTATGGCTACACCTTC.

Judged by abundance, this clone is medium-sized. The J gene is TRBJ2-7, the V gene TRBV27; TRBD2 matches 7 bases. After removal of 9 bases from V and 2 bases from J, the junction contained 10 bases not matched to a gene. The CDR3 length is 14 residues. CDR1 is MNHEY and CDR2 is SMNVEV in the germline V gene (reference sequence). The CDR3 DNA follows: TGTGCCAGTGGAAGAGCGGGGATACCCTACGAGCAGTACTTC. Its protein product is CASGRAGIPYEQYF.

The DNA of the CDR3 is TGTGCCAGAAGCTTGGGGACCACAGATACGCAGTATTTT. Protein: CARSLGTTDTQYF. This chain joins TRBV5-3 and TRBJ2-3, with unresolved D. TRBV5-3 is annotated as an ORF whose role is uncertain. The CDR3 has 13 amino acids. V was pared by 0 bases and J by 2 bases, with 4 bases between.

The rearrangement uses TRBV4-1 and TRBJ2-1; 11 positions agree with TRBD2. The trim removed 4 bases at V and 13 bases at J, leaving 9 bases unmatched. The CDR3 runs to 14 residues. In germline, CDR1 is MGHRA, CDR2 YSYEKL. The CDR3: CASSPSPLAGGQFF. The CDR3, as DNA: TGCGCCAGCAGCCCGTCGCCTCTAGCGGGGGGCCAGTTCTTC.

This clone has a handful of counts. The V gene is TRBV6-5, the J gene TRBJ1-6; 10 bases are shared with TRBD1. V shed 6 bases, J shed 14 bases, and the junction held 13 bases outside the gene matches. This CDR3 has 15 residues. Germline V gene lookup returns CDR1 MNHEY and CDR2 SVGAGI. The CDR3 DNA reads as TGTGCCAGCAGACCTGGACAGGGGGGACAGGGATCCCTCCACTTT. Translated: CASRPGQGGQGSLHF.

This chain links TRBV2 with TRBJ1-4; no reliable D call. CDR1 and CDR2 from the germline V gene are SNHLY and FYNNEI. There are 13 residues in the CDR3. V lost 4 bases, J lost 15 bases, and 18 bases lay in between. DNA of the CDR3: TGTGCCAGCAGTGGAATCCTCGGAGCGGAGGTGTTTTTT. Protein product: CASSGILGAEVFF.

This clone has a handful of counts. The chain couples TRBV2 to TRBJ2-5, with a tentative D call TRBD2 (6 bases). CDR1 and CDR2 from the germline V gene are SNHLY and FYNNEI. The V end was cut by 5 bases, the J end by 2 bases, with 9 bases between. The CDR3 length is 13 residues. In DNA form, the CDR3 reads TGTGCCAGCAGTAACAGCGGGCAAGAGACCCAGTACTTC. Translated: CASSNSGQETQYF.

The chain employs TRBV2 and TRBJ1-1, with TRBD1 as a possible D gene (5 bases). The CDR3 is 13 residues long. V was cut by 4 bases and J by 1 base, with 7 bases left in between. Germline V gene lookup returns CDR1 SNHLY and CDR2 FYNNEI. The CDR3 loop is CASSGQSNTEAFF. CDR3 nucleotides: TGTGCCAGCAGTGGACAGTCGAACACTGAAGCTTTCTTT.

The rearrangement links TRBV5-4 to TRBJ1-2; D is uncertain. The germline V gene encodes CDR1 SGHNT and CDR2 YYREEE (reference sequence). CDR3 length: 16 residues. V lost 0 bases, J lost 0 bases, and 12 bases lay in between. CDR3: CASSLAGHQANYGYTF. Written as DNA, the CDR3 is TGTGCCAGCAGCTTGGCGGGCCACCAAGCTAACTATGGCTACACCTTC. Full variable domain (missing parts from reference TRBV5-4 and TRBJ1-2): ETGVTQSPTHLIKTRGQQVTLRCSSQSGHNTVSWYQQALGQGPQFIFQYYREEENGRGNFPPRFSGLQFPNYSSELNVNALELDDSALYLCASSLAGHQANYGYTFGSGTRLTVV.

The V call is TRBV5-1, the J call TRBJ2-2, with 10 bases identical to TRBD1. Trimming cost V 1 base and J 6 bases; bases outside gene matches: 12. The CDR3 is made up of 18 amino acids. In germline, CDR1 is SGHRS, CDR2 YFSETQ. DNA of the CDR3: TGCGCCAGCAGCTTGTTCCCTGGGACAGGGGAAAAATCCGGGGAGCTGTTTTTT. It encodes CASSLFPGTGEKSGELFF.